This T cell receptor beta chain was identified in a study of blood T cells in healthy people across ages. This clonotype was seen only a few times. Primed by a sample-barcoded 5' primer and a J-beta primer mix, a second PCR proceeded for about 6 to 12 cycles. MiXCR, applied by TCRdb to the 5' RACE reads, yields one record per CDR3 protein. The sample records about 720,000 distinct CDR3 sequences, 20% to 30% being singletons. Isolated PBMCs totaled at least 6 million in each sample. There were at least 5.5 micrograms of total RNA extracted from every sample. Trimming cost V 2 bases and J 6 bases; bases outside gene matches: 9. The CDR3 contains 16 residues. Germline lookup yields CDR1 SGHTA and CDR2 FQGTGA. The sample was also reused in another study, on T cells of mothers and their children.

The V call is TRBV7-3, the J call TRBJ2-5, with 10 positions matching TRBD1. Sample: blood. The TCR originated in a boy younger than 18 in good health. CDR3: CASSLSGTGAAKTQYF. Written as DNA, the CDR3 is TGTGCCAGCAGCTTATCAGGGACAGGGGCGGCGAAGACCCAGTACTTC.